A selection of T cell receptor beta chains follows, all from one sample in a study of blood T cells in healthy people across ages. TCRdb itself ran the 5' RACE reads through MiXCR, one entry per CDR3 protein. The data show roughly 700,000 distinct CDR3 sequences, approximately 31% seen once. Sequenced sample: blood. The receptor set was obtained from a woman of 80 years or more in good health. The CDR3 runs from the conserved cysteine through the conserved F or W. The D gene is left open where the match is weak. The listing skips clone size in some rows; elsewhere it reads once, few, many or a size class.

V gene,J gene,D gene,clone size,CDR3 protein,CDR3 DNA
TRBV12-3/TRBV12-4,TRBJ2-3,TRBD2,many,CASSPYTTSGGTDTQYF,TGTGCCAGCAGTCCATACACAACTAGCGGAGGGACAGATACGCAGTATTTT
TRBV5-1,TRBJ2-1,TRBD2,NA,CASSLDAVAGPEQFF,TGCGCCAGCAGCTTGGATGCGGTAGCGGGGCCCGAGCAGTTCTTC
TRBV6-2/TRBV6-3,TRBJ2-6,NA,NA,CASSAPQGRFAGANVLTF,TGTGCCAGCAGTGCCCCGCAGGGGCGCTTTGCTGGGGCCAACGTCCTGACTTTC
TRBV29-1,TRBJ1-1,NA,many,CSVEAGGTEAFF,TGCAGCGTTGAAGCGGGGGGAACTGAAGCTTTCTTT
TRBV12-3/TRBV12-4,TRBJ2-7,NA,few,CASSRTLDSVYEQYF,TGTGCCAGCAGTCGAACCCTGGACAGTGTCTACGAGCAGTACTTC
TRBV3-1,TRBJ2-3,NA,many,CASSHRYGGTDTQYF,TGTGCCAGCAGCCACAGATATGGTGGCACAGATACGCAGTATTTT
TRBV9,TRBJ2-5,TRBD2,NA,CASSALGSGVLTETQYF,TGTGCCAGCAGCGCTCTGGGTAGCGGGGTGCTCACGGAGACCCAGTACTTC
TRBV20-1,TRBJ2-1,NA,many,CRGNEQFF,TGCAGGGGGAATGAGCAGTTCTTC
TRBV14,TRBJ2-3,NA,many,CASSFRATMYF,TGTGCCAGCAGCTTCCGGGCCACGATGTATTTT
TRBV21-1,TRBJ2-3,NA,NA,CASSKNGHPDTQYF,TGTGCCAGCAGCAAAAATGGTCATCCAGATACGCAGTATTTT
TRBV19,TRBJ2-2,NA,NA,CASTGNTGELFF,TGTGCCAGCACAGGGAACACCGGGGAGCTGTTTTTT
TRBV29-1,TRBJ2-5,NA,NA,CSVEVPTQETQYF,TGCAGCGTTGAAGTCCCCACTCAAGAGACCCAGTACTTC
TRBV29-1,TRBJ2-3,NA,NA,CSAPGSGRELVQYF,TGCAGCGCCCCGGGATCGGGGAGAGAATTGGTGCAGTATTTT
TRBV10-3,TRBJ2-5,TRBD1,NA,CAITRDSQETQYF,TGTGCCATCACTCGGGACAGTCAAGAGACCCAGTACTTC
TRBV20-1,TRBJ2-7,TRBD1,many,CSATGPGGSYEQYF,TGCAGTGCGACCGGGCCAGGGGGTTCCTACGAGCAGTACTTC
TRBV6-1,TRBJ1-4,TRBD1,NA,CASKNRGANEKLFF,TGTGCCAGCAAAAACAGGGGGGCTAATGAAAAACTGTTTTTT
TRBV7-9,TRBJ1-4,NA,many,CASSSTGSNEKLFF,TGTGCCAGCAGCTCGACAGGCTCTAATGAAAAACTGTTTTTT
TRBV6-2/TRBV6-3,TRBJ1-1,NA,NA,CASSTINTEAFF,TGTGCCAGCAGTACCATTAACACTGAAGCTTTCTTT
TRBV4-2,TRBJ2-3,NA,NA,CASSQERGTDTTDTQYF,TGTGCCAGCAGCCAAGAGAGGGGGACTGATACGACAGATACGCAGTATTTT
TRBV7-2,TRBJ2-1,TRBD2,NA,CASSSSLASSYNEQFF,TGTGCCAGCAGCTCCTCACTAGCGAGCTCCTACAATGAGCAGTTCTTC
TRBV7-9,TRBJ2-5,NA,NA,CASNPGAETQYF,TGTGCCAGCAACCCAGGGGCTGAGACCCAGTACTTC
TRBV15,TRBJ2-1,TRBD1,once,CATGDRVRNEQFF,TGTGCCACCGGGGACAGGGTAAGGAATGAGCAGTTCTTC
TRBV20-1,TRBJ2-1,NA,NA,CSATVRSSYNEQFF,TGCAGTGCTACCGTCCGAAGCTCCTACAATGAGCAGTTCTTC
TRBV4-2,TRBJ1-5,TRBD1,NA,CASSAGTGGGYSSQPQHF,TGTGCCAGCAGCGCCGGGACAGGGGGCGGCTATAGCAGTCAGCCCCAGCATTTT
TRBV6-5,TRBJ1-4,NA,NA,CASSPWGAGNEKLFF,TGTGCCAGCAGCCCGTGGGGGGCGGGTAATGAAAAACTGTTTTTT
TRBV4-1,TRBJ1-5,NA,few,CASSQGPPGLTINQPQHF,TGCGCCAGCAGCCAAGGGCCCCCCGGACTAACTATCAATCAGCCCCAGCATTTT
TRBV7-3,TRBJ2-1,NA,NA,CASSLGSSLGEQFF,TGTGCCAGCAGCTTAGGAAGCTCGTTAGGCGAGCAGTTCTTC
TRBV7-2,TRBJ1-3,TRBD1,NA,CASSLTGGVNTIYF,TGTGCCAGCAGCCTGACAGGGGGTGTGAACACCATATATTTT
TRBV10-3,TRBJ1-1,NA,NA,CAISAPGNTEAFF,TGTGCCATCAGTGCCCCGGGGAACACTGAAGCTTTCTTT
TRBV18,TRBJ1-1,NA,many,CASSPGQGRMNTEAFF,TGCGCCAGCAGCCCGGGGCAGGGTAGGATGAACACTGAAGCTTTCTTT
TRBV6-5,TRBJ1-1,TRBD1,NA,CASITGTGGLNTEAFF,TGTGCCAGCATTACCGGGACAGGGGGTCTGAACACTGAAGCTTTCTTT
TRBV11-2,TRBJ1-5,NA,NA,CASSYGLMGNQPQHF,TGTGCCAGCAGCTACGGACTTATGGGCAATCAGCCCCAGCATTTT
TRBV30,TRBJ1-2,TRBD1,few,CAWSVLGQGSGYTF,TGTGCCTGGAGTGTACTCGGACAGGGGAGTGGCTACACCTTC
TRBV4-2,TRBJ2-2,TRBD1,many,CASSPLRIGQGRGELFF,TGTGCCAGCAGCCCTCTCCGCATTGGACAGGGCAGAGGGGAGCTGTTTTTT
TRBV18,TRBJ1-4,NA,few,CASSPPKSGGHNEKLFF,TGTGCCAGCTCACCTCCCAAATCGGGCGGTCATAATGAAAAACTGTTTTTT
TRBV7-2,TRBJ2-5,TRBD2,NA,CASSDRGGPQETQYF,TGTGCCAGCAGTGACCGGGGGGGGCCTCAAGAGACCCAGTACTTC
TRBV7-2,TRBJ2-1,TRBD1,many,CASSLVGTGASSYNEQFF,TGTGCCAGCAGCTTAGTCGGGACAGGGGCAAGCTCCTACAATGAGCAGTTCTTC
TRBV9,TRBJ2-2,NA,NA,CAGSVASQGNTGELFF,TGTGCCGGCAGCGTAGCATCCCAGGGGAACACCGGGGAGCTGTTTTTT
TRBV6-6,TRBJ2-1,TRBD1,NA,CASSLVGTGFNEQFF,TGTGCCAGCAGCCTCGTGGGGACAGGGTTTAATGAGCAGTTCTTT
TRBV4-2,TRBJ2-3,NA,NA,CASSQDFGVGTDTQYF,TGCGCCAGCAGCCAAGATTTTGGTGTTGGCACAGATACGCAGTATTTT
TRBV20-1,TRBJ2-7,TRBD1,many,CSARDRREGTGVSEQYF,TGCAGTGCTAGAGATAGGAGGGAGGGGACAGGGGTGAGCGAGCAGTACTTC
TRBV10-3,TRBJ1-5,NA,many,CAISEQLTGNQPQHF,TGTGCCATCAGTGAACAGTTGACAGGCAATCAGCCCCAGCATTTT
TRBV4-3,TRBJ2-7,NA,many,CASSQARGSYEQYF,TGCGCCAGCAGCCAAGCTCGGGGATCCTACGAGCAGTACTTC
TRBV30,TRBJ1-5,NA,few,CACVTGNDQPQHF,TGTGCCTGTGTGACTGGAAATGATCAGCCCCAGCATTTT
TRBV6-2/TRBV6-3,TRBJ2-1,TRBD2,many,CASRTSGAYNEQFF,TGTGCCAGCCGTACTAGCGGGGCTTACAATGAGCAGTTCTTC
TRBV20-1,TRBJ2-1,NA,NA,CSARENEQFF,TGCAGTGCTAGAGAGAATGAGCAGTTCTTC
TRBV5-1,TRBJ1-1,TRBD1,few,CASSLVGQGSNTEAFF,TGCGCCAGCAGCTTGGTGGGACAGGGTAGTAACACTGAAGCTTTCTTT
TRBV30,TRBJ1-1,NA,once,CAWGAGMNTEAFF,TGTGCCTGGGGGGCAGGCATGAACACTGAAGCTTTCTTT
TRBV20-1,TRBJ1-2,TRBD1,NA,CSATRLTGALSANYGYTF,TGCAGTGCTACCCGGCTGACAGGGGCCCTTTCGGCTAACTATGGCTACACCTTC
TRBV7-9,TRBJ1-5,NA,many,CASSLGPYQPQHF,TGTGCCAGCAGCTTGGGGCCATATCAGCCCCAGCATTTT
TRBV7-9,TRBJ2-5,TRBD2,many,CASSSRTSGEETQYF,TGTGCCAGCAGCTCCCGGACTAGCGGGGAAGAGACCCAGTACTTC
TRBV20-1,TRBJ2-7,NA,many,CSADRRGGARDYEQYF,TGCAGTGCCGACCGCCGGGGCGGAGCCCGTGACTACGAGCAGTACTTC
TRBV6-6,TRBJ1-1,NA,few,CASTFRAEAFF,TGTGCCAGCACCTTCCGGGCTGAAGCTTTCTTT